This record concerns one T cell receptor beta chain sequence. In the study's own analysis: Reference gene primer amplification gave nucleated cell count estimates. Method: immunoSEQ multiplex PCR; TCRdb's copy keeps in-frame clones and lacks some. Clone size and the V and J calls come from that table; the DNA yielded D and trimming. The sample lists 470,000 or so clones, about 89% occurring once. Germline-derived CDR1 and CDR2 are MDHEN and SYDVKM. CDR3 length: 16 residues. Trimming left V 6 bases short and J 0 bases short, with 15 bases between. The source of the sample is a study of blood T cell repertoires in COVID-19.

The J gene is TRBJ1-3, the V gene TRBV28; a possible D gene is TRBD1 (5 bases). The source material was peripheral blood. This receptor was taken from a woman aged 25 to 39 with acute or convalescent COVID-19. CDR3 sequence: CASSTPRGSSGNTIYF. In DNA form, the CDR3 reads TGTGCCAGCAGCACCCCCCGGGGGAGCTCTGGAAACACCATATATTTT.